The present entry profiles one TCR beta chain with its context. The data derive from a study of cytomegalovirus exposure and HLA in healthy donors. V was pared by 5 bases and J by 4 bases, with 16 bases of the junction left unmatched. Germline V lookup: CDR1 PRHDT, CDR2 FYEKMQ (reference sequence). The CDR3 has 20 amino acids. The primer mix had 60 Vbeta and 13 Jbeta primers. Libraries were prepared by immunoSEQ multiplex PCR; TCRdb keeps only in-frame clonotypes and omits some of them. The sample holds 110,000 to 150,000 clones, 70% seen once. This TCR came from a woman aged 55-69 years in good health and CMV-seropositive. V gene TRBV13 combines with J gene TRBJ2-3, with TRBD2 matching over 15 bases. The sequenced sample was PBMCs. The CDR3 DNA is TGTGCCAGCAGCCGCCAGGGACTAGCGGGAGGCCCTTTTGGGGCAGATACGCAGTATTTT. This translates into CASSRQGLAGGPFGADTQYF.